One and the same sample provided the 4 T cell receptor beta chains below, sequenced in a study of T-cell reconstitution after alpha-beta-depleted transplantation in children. For TCRbeta, the library was prepared with unique molecular identifiers. TCRdb reprocessed the PCR reads with MiXCR, giving one entry per CDR3 protein. The sample yields 450,000 to 550,000 distinct CDR3 sequences, 10% to 12% seen once. The material was PBMCs, mostly from graft donor cells, obtained 180 days after TCRalphabeta/CD19-depleted stem cell transplant. The receptors here all came from a female patient aged 2-9 years who had a stem cell transplant for aplastic anemia, so the T cells may come from the graft donor.

The chain carries TRBV29-1 and TRBJ2-1; D is ambiguous. CDR3 length: 15 amino acids. The germline CDR1 and CDR2 sequences are SQVTM and ANQGSEA. The V end was cut by 6 bases, the J end by 7 bases, with 22 bases between. CDR3 coding DNA: TGCAGCGTAGAAATATGGAGAAACCTGGGGAATGAGCAGTTCTTC. This codes for CSVEIWRNLGNEQFF.

This clonotype was counted many times. The chain has TRBV5-1 and TRBJ2-6, with TRBD1 identical over 7 bases. CDR1 is SGHRS, CDR2 YFSETQ, per germline. This CDR3 comprises 18 residues. Trimming cost V 2 bases and J 0 bases; bases outside gene matches: 8. CDR3 sequence reads: CASSFLGTVPSGANVLTF. Here the CDR3 DNA reads TGCGCCAGCAGCTTTTTGGGGACAGTCCCCTCTGGGGCCAACGTCCTGACTTTC.

This clonotype appeared once. The chain carries TRBV28 and TRBJ2-7; possible D gene TRBD1, 5 bases. The V and J ends lost 4 bases and 0 bases respectively, with 10 bases between them. The V gene's germline CDR1 is MDHEN and CDR2 SYDVKM. CDR3 length: 14 amino acids. The DNA for the CDR3 is TGTGCCAGCAGTTCTTTGACAGTCTCCTACGAGCAGTACTTC. Protein sequence: CASSSLTVSYEQYF.

This chain connects TRBV29-1 to TRBJ2-1; D remains ambiguous. Germline V gene sequence: CDR1 SQVTM, CDR2 ANQGSEA. V was trimmed by 3 bases and J by 6 bases, leaving 9 bases between them. The length of the CDR3 is 12 residues. CDR3 sequence: CSVEGYLNEQFF. The DNA for the CDR3 is TGCAGCGTTGAGGGCTACCTCAATGAGCAGTTCTTC.